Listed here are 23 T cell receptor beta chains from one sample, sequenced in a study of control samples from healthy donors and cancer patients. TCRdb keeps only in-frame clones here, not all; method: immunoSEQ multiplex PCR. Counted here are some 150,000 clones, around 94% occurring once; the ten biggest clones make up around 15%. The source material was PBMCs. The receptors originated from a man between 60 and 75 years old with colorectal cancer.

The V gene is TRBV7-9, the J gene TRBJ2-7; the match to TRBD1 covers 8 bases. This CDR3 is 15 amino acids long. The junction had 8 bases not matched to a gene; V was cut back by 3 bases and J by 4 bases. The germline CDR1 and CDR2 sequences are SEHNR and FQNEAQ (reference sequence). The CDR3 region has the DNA TGTGCCAGCAGCTTTCCGGGACAGGCAGGTTACGAGCAGTACTTC. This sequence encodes CASSFPGQAGYEQYF.

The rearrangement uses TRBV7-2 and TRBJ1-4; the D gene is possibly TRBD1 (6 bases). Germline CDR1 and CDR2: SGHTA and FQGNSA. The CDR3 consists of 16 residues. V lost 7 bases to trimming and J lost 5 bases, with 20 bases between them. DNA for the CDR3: TGTGCCAGCACCCCCACTAGCGGGACACGGAATGAAAAACTGTTTTTT. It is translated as CASTPTSGTRNEKLFF.

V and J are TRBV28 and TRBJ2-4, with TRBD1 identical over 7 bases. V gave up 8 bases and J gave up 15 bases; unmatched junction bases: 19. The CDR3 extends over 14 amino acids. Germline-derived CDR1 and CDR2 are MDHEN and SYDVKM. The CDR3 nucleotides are TGTGCCAGCTATCTTACAGGGGCTTGGGGTGTTATGTACTTC. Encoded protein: CASYLTGAWGVMYF.

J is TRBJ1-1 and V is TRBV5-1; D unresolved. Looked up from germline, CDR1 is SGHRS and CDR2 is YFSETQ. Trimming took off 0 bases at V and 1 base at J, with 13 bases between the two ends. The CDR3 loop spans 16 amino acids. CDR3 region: CASSLAGRQTNTEAFF. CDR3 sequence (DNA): TGCGCCAGCAGCTTGGCCGGGCGGCAAACGAACACTGAAGCTTTCTTT.

The CDR3 reads CASSWGGNTGELFF. In DNA form, the CDR3 reads TGTGCCAGTAGCTGGGGCGGGAACACCGGGGAGCTGTTTTTT. The chain employs TRBV19 and TRBJ2-2, with TRBD1 as a possible D gene (5 bases). CDR1 is LNHDA, CDR2 SQIVND, per germline (reference sequence). CDR3 size: 14 residues. V lost 6 bases and J 1 base, leaving 9 bases between the germline ends.

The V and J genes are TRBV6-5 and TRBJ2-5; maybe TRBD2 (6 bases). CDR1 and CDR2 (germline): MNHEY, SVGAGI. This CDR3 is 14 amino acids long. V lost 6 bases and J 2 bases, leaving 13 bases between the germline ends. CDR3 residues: CASRGGGGQETQYF. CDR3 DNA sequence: TGTGCCAGCAGGGGCGGTGGGGGGCAAGAGACCCAGTACTTC.

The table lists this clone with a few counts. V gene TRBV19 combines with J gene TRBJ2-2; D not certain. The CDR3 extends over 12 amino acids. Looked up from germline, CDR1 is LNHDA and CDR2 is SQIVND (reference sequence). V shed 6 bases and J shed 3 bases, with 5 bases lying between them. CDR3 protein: CASRPYTGELFF. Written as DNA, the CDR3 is TGTGCCAGTAGACCCTACACCGGGGAGCTGTTTTTT.

The CDR3 bases are TGTGCCAGCAGTGGACTTCAGGGAAAGAACACTGAAGCTTTCTTT. Encoded protein: CASSGLQGKNTEAFF. The rearrangement joins TRBV25-1 to TRBJ1-1; perhaps TRBD1 as D (5 bases). Germline CDR1 is MGHDK and CDR2 is SYGVNS. CDR3 length: 15 amino acids. The V end was cut by 4 bases, the J end by 1 base, with 13 bases between.

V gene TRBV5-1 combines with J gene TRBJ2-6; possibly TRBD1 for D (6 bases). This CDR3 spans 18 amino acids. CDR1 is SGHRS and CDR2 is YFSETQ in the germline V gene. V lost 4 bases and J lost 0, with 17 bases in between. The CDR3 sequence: CASSGQSTFGSGANVLTF. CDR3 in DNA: TGCGCCAGCAGCGGACAGTCGACCTTCGGCTCTGGGGCCAACGTCCTGACTTTC.

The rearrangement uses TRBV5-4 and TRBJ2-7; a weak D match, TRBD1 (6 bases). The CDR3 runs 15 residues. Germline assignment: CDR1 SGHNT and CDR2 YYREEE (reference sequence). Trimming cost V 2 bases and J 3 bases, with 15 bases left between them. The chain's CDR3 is CASSFDPRDNYEQYF. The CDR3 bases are TGTGCCAGCAGCTTCGACCCCCGGGACAACTACGAGCAGTACTTC. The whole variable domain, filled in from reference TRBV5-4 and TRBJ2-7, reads ETGVTQSPTHLIKTRGQQVTLRCSSQSGHNTVSWYQQALGQGPQFIFQYYREEENGRGNFPPRFSGLQFPNYSSELNVNALELDDSALYLCASSFDPRDNYEQYFGPGTRLTVT.

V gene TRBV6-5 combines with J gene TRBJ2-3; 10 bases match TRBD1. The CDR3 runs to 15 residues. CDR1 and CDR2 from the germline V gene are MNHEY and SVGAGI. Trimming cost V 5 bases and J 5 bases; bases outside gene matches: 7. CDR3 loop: CASSPRDRGKDTQYF. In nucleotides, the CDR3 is TGTGCCAGCAGTCCCCGGGACAGGGGAAAAGATACGCAGTATTTT.

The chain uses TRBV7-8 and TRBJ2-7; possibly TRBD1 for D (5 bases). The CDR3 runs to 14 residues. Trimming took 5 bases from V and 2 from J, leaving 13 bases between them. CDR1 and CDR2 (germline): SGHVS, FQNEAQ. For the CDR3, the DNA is TGTGCCAGCAGCCCGGAAACCAGGGCCTACGAGCAGTACTTC. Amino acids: CASSPETRAYEQYF.

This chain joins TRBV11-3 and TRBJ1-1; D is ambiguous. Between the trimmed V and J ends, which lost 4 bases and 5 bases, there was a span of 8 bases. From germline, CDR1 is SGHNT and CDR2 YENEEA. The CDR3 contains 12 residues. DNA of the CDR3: TGTGCCAGCAGCTCCGGGGAGACTGAAGCTTTCTTT. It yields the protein CASSSGETEAFF.

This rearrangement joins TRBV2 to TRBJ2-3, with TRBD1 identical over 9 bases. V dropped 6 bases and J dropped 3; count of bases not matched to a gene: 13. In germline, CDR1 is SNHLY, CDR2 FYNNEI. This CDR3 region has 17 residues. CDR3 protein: CASRAITGTGLTDTQYF. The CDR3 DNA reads TGTGCCAGCAGAGCGATAACCGGGACAGGGTTAACAGATACGCAGTATTTT.

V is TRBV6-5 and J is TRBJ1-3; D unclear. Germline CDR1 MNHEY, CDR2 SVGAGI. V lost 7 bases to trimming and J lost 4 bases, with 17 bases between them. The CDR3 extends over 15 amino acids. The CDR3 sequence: CASKEHWVSGNTIYF. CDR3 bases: TGTGCCAGCAAGGAGCACTGGGTCTCGGGAAACACCATATATTTT.

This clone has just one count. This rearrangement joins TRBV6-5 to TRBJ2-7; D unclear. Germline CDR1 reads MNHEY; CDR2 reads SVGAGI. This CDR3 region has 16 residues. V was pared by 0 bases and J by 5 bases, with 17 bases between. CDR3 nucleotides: TGTGCCAGCAGTTACTCGAAAGCCCCCCGGTTCCACGAGCAGTACTTC. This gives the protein CASSYSKAPRFHEQYF.

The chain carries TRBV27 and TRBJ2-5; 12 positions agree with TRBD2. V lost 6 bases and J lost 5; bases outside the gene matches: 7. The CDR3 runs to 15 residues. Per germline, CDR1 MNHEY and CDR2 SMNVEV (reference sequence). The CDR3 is CASSPRLAGEETQYF. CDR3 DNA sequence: TGTGCCAGCAGCCCACGACTAGCGGGGGAGGAGACCCAGTACTTC.

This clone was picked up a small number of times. Here the CDR3 reads CASSATGGREQYF. In DNA form, the CDR3 reads TGTGCCAGCAGCGCGACAGGGGGCCGAGAGCAGTACTTC. The V and J genes are TRBV2 and TRBJ2-7, with TRBD1 identical over 10 bases. J was trimmed by 7 bases and V by 6 bases; bases with no gene match: 6. The CDR3 consists of 13 residues. Per germline, CDR1 SNHLY and CDR2 FYNNEI. The entire variable domain, with the rest obtained from reference TRBV2 and TRBJ2-7, is as follows: EPEVTQTPSHQVTQMGQEVILRCVPISNHLYFYWYRQILGQKVEFLVSFYNNEISEKSEIFDDQFSVERPDGSNFTLKIRSTKLEDSAMYFCASSATGGREQYFGPGTRLTVT.

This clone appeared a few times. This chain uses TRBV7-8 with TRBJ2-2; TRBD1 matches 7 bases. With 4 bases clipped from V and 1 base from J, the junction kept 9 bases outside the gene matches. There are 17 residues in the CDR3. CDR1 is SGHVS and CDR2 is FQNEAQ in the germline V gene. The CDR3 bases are TGTGCCAGCAGCTGGCCGCCGGGACAGATGAACACCGGGGAGCTGTTTTTT. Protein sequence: CASSWPPGQMNTGELFF.

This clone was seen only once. For the CDR3, the DNA is TGTGCCAGCAGTGAAAACACGAGGGGCTACACCTTC. It translates to CASSENTRGYTF. This sequence joins TRBV2 and TRBJ1-2; D remains ambiguous. The germline V and J ends were trimmed by 2 bases and 8 bases, with 9 bases remaining between them. The CDR3 extends over 12 amino acids. The V gene's germline CDR1 is SNHLY and CDR2 FYNNEI.

CDR3 region: CASSLAVSAYGYTF. DNA for the CDR3: TGTGCCAGCAGCTTAGCGGTGTCAGCCTATGGCTACACCTTC. The chain couples TRBV7-8 to TRBJ1-2; D uncertain. Looked up from germline, CDR1 is SGHVS and CDR2 is FQNEAQ. Trimming removed 0 bases at V and 4 bases at J, with 9 bases between. This CDR3 has 14 amino acids.

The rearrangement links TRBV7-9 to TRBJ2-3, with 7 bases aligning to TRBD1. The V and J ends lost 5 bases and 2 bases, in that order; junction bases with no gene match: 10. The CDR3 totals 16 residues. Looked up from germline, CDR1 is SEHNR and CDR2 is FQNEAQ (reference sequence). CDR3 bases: TGTGCCAGCAGCCCGAGGACAGGATGGGTCACAGATACGCAGTATTTT. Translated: CASSPRTGWVTDTQYF.

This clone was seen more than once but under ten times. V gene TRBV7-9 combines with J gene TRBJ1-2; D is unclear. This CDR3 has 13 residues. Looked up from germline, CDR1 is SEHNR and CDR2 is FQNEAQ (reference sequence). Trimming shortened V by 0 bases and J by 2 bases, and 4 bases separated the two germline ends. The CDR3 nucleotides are TGTGCCAGCAGCTTAGCCGGAAACTATGGCTACACCTTC. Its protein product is CASSLAGNYGYTF.